The sequence of this TCR beta chain was determined in a study of human T cells and chemical hapten exposure. Notes on the study in general: TCRs whose frequency exceeded 1 in 1000 remained the same following DPC sensitization. PT1 expanded TCR numbers tracked positively with patch test score.

Time point described: patch test 1, 2 weeks after DPC sensitization. Regarding treatment: therapeutic diphenylcyclopropenone sensitization with weekly scalp DPC. TCRdb used MiXCR to reprocess the RACE reads, holding one entry per CDR3 protein. The sample has tens of thousands of distinct CDR3 sequences; 10% are singletons. This clonotype was picked up a small number of times. What it recognizes is unknown. The CDR3 has 13 amino acids. V dropped 5 bases and J dropped 5 bases, with 10 bases sitting between them. Germline CDR1 reads SGHTA; CDR2 reads FQGNSA. This material consisted of whole blood, taken in connection with sensitization to the hapten diphenylcyclopropenone (DPC). The chain is built from TRBV7-2 and TRBJ1-5; perhaps TRBD1 as D (6 bases). This TCR was recovered from a woman in her forties or fifties with alopecia areata. Some clones in this sample may be carry-over from other donors' samples. Here the CDR3 DNA reads TGTGCCAGCAGCCCGGACAGATATCAGCCCCAGCATTTT. Translating gives CASSPDRYQPQHF.